The present T cell receptor beta chain was sequenced within a study of blood T cell repertoires in COVID-19. Trimming at V came to 6 bases and at J to 2 bases, leaving 4 bases not matched to a gene. The CDR3 is 14 residues long. CDR1 and CDR2 from the germline V gene are SGHTA and FQGNSA. Sequencing was performed with immunoSEQ multiplex PCR; in TCRdb, only in-frame clones are kept and a portion is missing. The table records roughly 92,000 clones, 90% of them present only once. The sample was peripheral blood. The V gene is TRBV7-2, the J gene TRBJ1-3; TRBD1 agrees at 7 bases. The source is a woman over 75 with active or convalescent COVID-19. DNA of the CDR3: TGTGCCAGCAGGACGACAGGGACTGGAAACACCATATATTTT. Translating it yields CASRTTGTGNTIYF.